A selection of T cell receptor beta chains follows, all from one sample in a study of Ad26.COV2.S vaccination and SARS-CoV-2 variants. Generated by immunoSEQ multiplex PCR, the TCRdb table keeps only in-frame clones and is missing some. This sample has around 300,000 clones; around 89% occur once, and the top ten carry just under 5%. The sample here was peripheral blood, taken in a trial of Ad26.COV2.S vaccine versus placebo. The receptors originated from a person between 18 and 65 years old who received the Ad26.COV2.S COVID-19 vaccine or a placebo. CDR3s include the opening cysteine and the closing phenylalanine or tryptophan. A D gene is named only where the DNA matches it firmly. Expanded clones are given a class, and other clones once, few, many or no size at all.

V	D	J	size	DNA	CDR3
TRBV18	-	TRBJ1-2	-	TGTGCCAGCTCACCATTACCAGGGGATGTTGTTGGCTACACCTTC	CASSPLPGDVVGYTF
TRBV6-4	-	TRBJ2-3	once	TGTGCCAGCAGCCCGCGAGGGGGTAGCACAGATACGCAGTATTTT	CASSPRGGSTDTQYF
TRBV5-1	TRBD2	TRBJ2-1	-	TGCGCCAGCAGCTTGGCCGGGACTAGCGGGGCGGACTCCTACAATGAGCAGTTCTTC	CASSLAGTSGADSYNEQFF
TRBV3-1/TRBV3-2	TRBD1	TRBJ1-4	-	TGTGCCAGCAGCCCCGGTATGGCAGGGGGCGTCGGGAGTAATGAAAAACTGTTTTTT	CASSPGMAGGVGSNEKLFF
TRBV7-2	-	TRBJ2-3	once	TGTGCCAGCAGCTCCCAAGCGGCTATCCAAGGGGATACGCAGTATTTT	CASSSQAAIQGDTQYF
TRBV19	-	TRBJ2-1	-	TGTGCCAGTAGTATACGGTCCAATGAGCAGTTCTTC	CASSIRSNEQFF
TRBV19	-	TRBJ1-2	-	TGTGCCAGTCAGGACAACCCCGTATATGGCTACACCTTC	CASQDNPVYGYTF
TRBV3-1/TRBV3-2	-	TRBJ2-7	-	TGTGCCAGCAGCCCCTACGAGCAGTACTTC	CASSPYEQYF
TRBV5-4	-	TRBJ2-1	-	TGTGCCAGCAGCTTAAGGCAGGGATACAATGAGCAGTTCTTC	CASSLRQGYNEQFF
TRBV21-1	-	TRBJ2-6	-	TGTGCCAGCAGCAAAATGGTGGGGGCCCGAGCCTCTGGGGCCAACGTCCTGACTTTC	CASSKMVGARASGANVLTF
TRBV19	TRBD1	TRBJ2-1	-	TGTGCCAGTAGGTTGGGAGGGACAGGGTACAATGAGCAGTTCTTC	CASRLGGTGYNEQFF
TRBV2	TRBD1	TRBJ1-4	-	TGTGCCAGCAAAGCACAGGGGGCTGGGGAAAAACTGTTTTTT	CASKAQGAGEKLFF
TRBV27	TRBD2	TRBJ2-1	-	TGTGCCAGCAGCCAAACCCTGCTCGCGGGAGGCTCAAATGAGCAGTTCTTC	CASSQTLLAGGSNEQFF
TRBV18	TRBD1	TRBJ2-7	once	TGTGCCAGCTCATCGGGACAGGGCTTCGAGCAGTACTTC	CASSSGQGFEQYF
TRBV6-2/TRBV6-3	-	TRBJ1-6	-	TGTGCCAGCAGACCTTCAACTATGATTAATTCACCCCTCCACTTT	CASRPSTMINSPLHF
TRBV6-6	-	TRBJ1-5	-	TGTGCCAGCAGACACAGGGAAGGCAATCAGCCCCAGCATTTT	CASRHREGNQPQHF
TRBV27	TRBD1	TRBJ1-2	-	TGTGCCAGCAGTTCAACCGGGACAGGGGGCTACACCTTC	CASSSTGTGGYTF
TRBV6-5	-	TRBJ2-7	-	TGTGCCAGCAGTTACGTCGCCCAGGGGAAGCAGTACTTC	CASSYVAQGKQYF
TRBV27	-	TRBJ2-5	-	TGTGCCAGCAGGGTCGGACTGGCCGGCGCCCAGTACTTC	CASRVGLAGAQYF
TRBV12-3/TRBV12-4	-	TRBJ1-5	-	TGTGCCAGCAGTCCCGAGAGGCAGCCCCAGCATTTT	CASSPERQPQHF
TRBV5-1	TRBD1	TRBJ1-2	-	TGCGCCAGCAGCTTGGGGACAGGGACGGGCTACACCTTC	CASSLGTGTGYTF
TRBV30	-	TRBJ1-6	once	TGTGCCTGGAGTGTAACACGGGGGTCCAATTCACCCCTCCACTTT	CAWSVTRGSNSPLHF
TRBV27	TRBD1	TRBJ2-3	few	TGTGCCAGCAGTTTAGGTAGTCCGGGACAGGGGTTCCCAGATACGCAGTATTTT	CASSLGSPGQGFPDTQYF
TRBV10-3	-	TRBJ2-5	-	TGTGCCATCAGTGAGGCTGGGGACCAAGAGACCCAGTACTTC	CAISEAGDQETQYF
TRBV11-2	-	TRBJ2-7	-	TGTGCCAGCAGCTTATTCTACGAGCAGTACTTC	CASSLFYEQYF
TRBV9	TRBD1	TRBJ1-2	-	TGTGCCAGCAGCGGAGACAGGGGGCACTATGGCTACACCTTC	CASSGDRGHYGYTF
TRBV7-2	-	TRBJ2-5	-	TGTGCCAGCAGCTTAGAGGACAACGAAGAGACCCAGTACTTC	CASSLEDNEETQYF
TRBV2	-	TRBJ1-5	-	TGTGCCAGCAGTGATCGGGGTGAGAATAGCAATCAGCCCCAGCATTTT	CASSDRGENSNQPQHF
TRBV7-9	-	TRBJ2-7	-	TGTGCCAGCAGCTCATTCGTACCGCCCGAGCAGTACTTC	CASSSFVPPEQYF
TRBV7-8	-	TRBJ2-3	-	TGTGCCAGCAGCCACGGACCAGGGGAGGCAGATACGCAGTATTTT	CASSHGPGEADTQYF
TRBV9	-	TRBJ1-6	-	TGTGCCAGCAGCGTAGCCCCCGGGGCAGGGTCACCCCTCCACTTT	CASSVAPGAGSPLHF
TRBV7-6	-	TRBJ2-7	-	TGTGCCAGCAGCTTAGCGATAGGGGTTTCCTACGAGCAGTACTTC	CASSLAIGVSYEQYF
TRBV29-1	-	TRBJ2-7	-	TGCAGCGTGGAAGGCAGGGGGGACGAGCAGTACTTC	CSVEGRGDEQYF
TRBV28	-	TRBJ1-1	once	TGTGCCAGCAGACCAACTATGAACACTGAAGCTTTCTTT	CASRPTMNTEAFF
TRBV4-1	-	TRBJ2-2	few	TGCGCCAGCAGCCTACTAACGGGGGCCCCGGAGGACACCGGGGAGCTGTTTTTT	CASSLLTGAPEDTGELFF
TRBV15	-	TRBJ2-5	-	TGTGCCACCAGTAATACAGGGAAACGAGAGACCCAGTACTTC	CATSNTGKRETQYF
TRBV24-1	-	TRBJ1-3	-	TGTGCCACCAGTGATCCCCTCTCTGGAAACACCATATATTTT	CATSDPLSGNTIYF
TRBV19	-	TRBJ1-1	-	TGTGCCAGTACTCTAGGGCGCCAGGGGAGGGGCACTGAAGCTTTCTTT	CASTLGRQGRGTEAFF
TRBV5-6	TRBD2	TRBJ2-1	-	TGTGCCAGCAGCACTGTTCTAGCGGGAGGGCCCGATGAGCAGTTCTTC	CASSTVLAGGPDEQFF
TRBV28	TRBD1	TRBJ1-5	-	TGTGCCAGCAAGAAAGGGGGCCATCAGCCCCAGCATTTT	CASKKGGHQPQHF
TRBV4-3	TRBD2	TRBJ2-7	-	TGCGCCAGCAGCCAAGGTGTAGCGGGGAGGTACGAGCAGTACTTC	CASSQGVAGRYEQYF
TRBV28	TRBD1	TRBJ2-5	-	TGTGCCAGCAGTAGCAGGGACAGTGGGGAGACCCAGTACTTC	CASSSRDSGETQYF
TRBV25-1	-	TRBJ1-2	-	TGTGCCACCCAGAGGGAGAACTATGGCTACACCTTC	CATQRENYGYTF
TRBV7-9	-	TRBJ2-5	-	TGTGCCAGCAGCTCGGGGCCGGCCCAGTACTTC	CASSSGPAQYF
TRBV2	-	TRBJ1-5	-	TGTGCCAGCAGCGAAAGGGGTGCGGTGTCGATCAATCAGCCCCAGCATTTT	CASSERGAVSINQPQHF
TRBV7-9	-	TRBJ1-1	-	TGTGCCAGCAGCTTAACTCGCGGTGGGGGATCCACTGAAGCTTTCTTT	CASSLTRGGGSTEAFF
TRBV27	-	TRBJ2-2	-	TGTGCCAGCAGTTCGATCGGAGGGACCGGGGAGCTGTTTTTT	CASSSIGGTGELFF
TRBV29-1	-	TRBJ2-3	-	TGCAGCGTTGAAGCCAACGACCTGACCTTCACAGATACGCAGTATTTT	CSVEANDLTFTDTQYF
TRBV7-9	-	TRBJ1-1	once	TGTGCCAGCAGCCAAATTTCACCTAGACGGAACACTGAAGCTTTCTTT	CASSQISPRRNTEAFF
TRBV15	-	TRBJ2-3	-	TGTGCCACCAGCAGAGATCAAGGGTTAGATACGCAGTATTTT	CATSRDQGLDTQYF